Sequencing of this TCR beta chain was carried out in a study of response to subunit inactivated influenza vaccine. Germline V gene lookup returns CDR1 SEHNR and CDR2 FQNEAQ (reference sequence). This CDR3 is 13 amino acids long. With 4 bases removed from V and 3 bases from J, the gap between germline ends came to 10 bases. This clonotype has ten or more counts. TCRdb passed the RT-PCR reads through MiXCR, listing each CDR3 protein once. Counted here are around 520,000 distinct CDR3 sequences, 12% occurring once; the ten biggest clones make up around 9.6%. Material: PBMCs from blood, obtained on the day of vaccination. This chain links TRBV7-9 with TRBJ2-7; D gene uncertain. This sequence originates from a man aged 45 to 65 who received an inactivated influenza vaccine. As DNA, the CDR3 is TGTGCCAGCAGCTCGGGCCGATACTACGAGCAGTACTTC. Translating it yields CASSSGRYYEQYF.